The 26 T cell receptor beta chains reported below all come from one sample, sequenced in a study of blood T cell repertoires in COVID-19. Sequenced by immunoSEQ multiplex PCR; TCRdb stores in-frame clones only, minus some. Seen here are about 300,000 clones, approximately 90% observed once, and the top ten hold about 4.2%. The source material was PBMCs or T cells enriched from blood (not recorded which). Every receptor here comes from a man aged 25-45 years who had recovered from COVID-19.

The J gene is TRBJ1-1, the V gene TRBV3-1 (or the pseudogene TRBV3-2), with a possible D match to TRBD1 (6 bases). The ends were cut back, 6 bases at V and 5 bases at J, with 10 bases in the middle. The CDR3 has 12 amino acids. Germline V gene data show CDR1 as LGHDT and CDR2 as YNNKEL (reference sequence). CDR3 coding DNA: TGTGCCAGCAGTCCCCAGGGGACTGAAGCTTTCTTT. It yields the protein CASSPQGTEAFF.

The chain employs TRBV7-9 and TRBJ1-6; the D is unclear. Germline V CDR1 and CDR2: SEHNR, FQNEAQ (reference sequence). Trimming removed 6 bases at V and 7 bases at J, with 13 bases between. The CDR3 covers 14 residues. CDR3 loop: CASRTRSGNSPLHF. CDR3 sequence (DNA): TGTGCCAGCAGGACTCGGTCGGGGAATTCACCCCTCCACTTT.

This chain joins TRBV29-1 and TRBJ1-1; TRBD1 might be the D (5 bases). This CDR3 contains 13 residues. V was shortened by 4 bases and J by 3 bases, with 12 bases between the two germline ends. Germline CDR1 SQVTM, CDR2 ANQGSEA. CDR3 region: CSVGLTAYTEAFF. The CDR3 DNA sequence: TGCAGCGTTGGCCTGACAGCCTACACTGAAGCTTTCTTT.

This chain joins TRBV7-2 and TRBJ2-7; maybe TRBD2 (6 bases). Germline-derived CDR1 and CDR2 are SGHTA and FQGNSA. The CDR3 is 17 amino acids. V was shortened by 4 bases and J by 0 bases, with 19 bases between the two germline ends. The CDR3 region is CASSSAGGSGFSYEQYF. Written as DNA, the CDR3 is TGTGCCAGCAGCTCCGCCGGGGGAAGCGGGTTCTCCTACGAGCAGTACTTC.

This chain links TRBV10-1 with TRBJ1-4, with 10 bases fitting TRBD1. V lost 4 bases, J lost 3 bases, and 5 bases stayed unmatched. The germline V gene encodes CDR1 WNHNN and CDR2 SYGVQD (reference sequence). The CDR3 is 16 residues long. The CDR3 here is CASSAGQGIANEKLFF. The CDR3 nucleotides read TGCGCCAGCAGTGCGGGACAGGGGATCGCTAATGAAAAACTGTTTTTT.

The chain carries TRBV30 and TRBJ2-5, with TRBD1 matching over 10 bases. Trimming took 8 bases from V and 0 from J; bases not matched to a gene: 12. Germline-derived CDR1 and CDR2 are GTSNPN and SVGIG (reference sequence). This CDR3 comprises 16 residues. The CDR3 region has the DNA TGTGCCCGCCAGTCCCGGGACAGGGGATACCAAGAGACCCAGTACTTC. Residues: CARQSRDRGYQETQYF.

The chain carries TRBV5-8 and TRBJ2-7; possible D gene TRBD2, 7 bases. Trimming pared 4 bases from V and 4 bases from J, leaving 12 bases between. The CDR3 covers 13 residues. Germline V gene sequence: CDR1 SGHTS, CDR2 YDEGEE. Here the CDR3 reads CASSPRGAYEQYF. In DNA form, the CDR3 reads TGTGCCAGCAGCCCACGGGGGGCGTACGAGCAGTACTTC. Looking up the rest from reference TRBV5-8 and TRBJ2-7 gives the full variable domain: EAGVTQSPTHLIKTRGQQATLRCSPISGHTSVYWYQQALGLGLQFLLWYDEGEERNRGNFPPRFSGRQFPNYSSELNVNALELEDSALYLCASSPRGAYEQYFGPGTRLTVT.

The rearrangement links TRBV9 to TRBJ2-3; no firm D call. The CDR3 covers 12 residues. CDR1 SGDLS and CDR2 YYNGEE come from the germline V gene. With 4 bases removed from V and 5 bases from J, the gap between germline ends came to 8 bases. The CDR3 DNA sequence: TGTGCCAGCAGCACCCCGGTAGATACGCAGTATTTT. It is translated as CASSTPVDTQYF.

V is TRBV14 and J is TRBJ2-7; D may be TRBD1 (6 bases). This CDR3 is built from 11 residues. V was pared by 2 bases and J by 7 bases, with 6 bases between. Germline-derived CDR1 and CDR2 are SGHDN and FVKESK. Here the CDR3 DNA reads TGTGCCAGCAGCCAAAGGGGGGAGCAGTACTTC. Residues: CASSQRGEQYF.

CDR3 in amino acids: CASSTRTRDTEAFF. In DNA, the CDR3 is TGTGCCAGCTCAACTCGGACAAGGGACACTGAAGCTTTCTTT. This chain joins TRBV18 and TRBJ1-1; TRBD1 might be the D (5 bases). With 5 bases removed from V and 3 bases from J, the gap between germline ends came to 13 bases. CDR3 length equals 14 residues. Germline assignment: CDR1 KGHSH and CDR2 LQKENI.

The chain links TRBV6-5 to TRBJ2-7; 12 bases match TRBD1. The CDR3 is made up of 15 amino acids. Germline-derived CDR1 and CDR2 are MNHEY and SVGAGI. V lost 7 bases to trimming and J lost 6 bases; unmatched junction nucleotides: 10. This chain's CDR3 is CASNPNRDRGREQYF. DNA for the CDR3: TGTGCCAGCAATCCGAACCGGGACAGGGGGCGCGAGCAGTACTTC.

The chain is built from TRBV14 and TRBJ2-5; the D gene is possibly TRBD2 (7 bases). The length of the CDR3 is 13 residues. Trimming took 6 bases from V and 5 from J, leaving 13 bases between them. CDR1 SGHDN and CDR2 FVKESK come from the germline V gene. For the CDR3, the DNA is TGTGCCAGCAGACAGGGAGGGGAGGAGACCCAGTACTTC. Its translation is CASRQGGEETQYF.

This chain connects TRBV27 to TRBJ2-4; TRBD1 is a possible D gene (6 bases). The V and J ends lost 11 bases and 8 bases respectively, with 22 bases between them. CDR1 MNHEY and CDR2 SMNVEV come from the germline V gene (reference sequence). The CDR3 contains 14 residues. Here the CDR3 reads CASGPGDTRDIQYF. The CDR3 coding sequence is TGTGCCTCCGGCCCAGGGGATACGAGGGACATTCAGTACTTC.

The rearrangement uses TRBV27 and TRBJ2-7; D not certain. Deletions cut 6 bases from V and 6 bases from J, with 15 bases between. This CDR3 contains 13 residues. Germline V gene lookup returns CDR1 MNHEY and CDR2 SMNVEV (reference sequence). CDR3 nucleotide sequence: TGTGCCAGCAGCTTTTCGCCCCTGGCCGAGCAGTACTTC. Its protein is CASSFSPLAEQYF.

This chain joins TRBV5-1 and TRBJ2-7; TRBD2 aligns across 11 bases. Trimming took 4 bases from V and 4 from J; bases not matched to a gene: 10. The CDR3 sequence is 16 residues long. Per the germline V gene, CDR1 is SGHRS and CDR2 is YFSETQ. The CDR3 loop reads CASSLSASGRLYEQYF. In DNA form, the CDR3 reads TGCGCCAGCAGCCTTTCAGCTAGCGGGAGGCTGTACGAGCAGTACTTC.

V and J are TRBV7-2 and TRBJ2-5; D is perhaps TRBD2 (5 bases). V dropped 0 bases and J dropped 1 base, with 12 bases sitting between them. Germline CDR1 SGHTA, CDR2 FQGNSA. The CDR3 extends over 16 amino acids. CDR3 nucleotide sequence: TGTGCCAGCAGCTTAGCTGCGGGTCTGTCCCAAGAGACCCAGTACTTC. Its translation is CASSLAAGLSQETQYF.

The rearrangement uses TRBV24-1 and TRBJ2-3; TRBD2 matches 7 bases. The CDR3 extends over 12 amino acids. The V segment lost 12 bases and the J segment 7 bases; nucleotides outside the gene matches: 9. Germline CDR1 is KGHDR and CDR2 is SFDVKD. CDR3: CASQGGKNTQYF. In nucleotides, the CDR3 is TGTGCCTCTCAGGGAGGGAAAAATACGCAGTATTTT.

The gene calls are TRBV28 and TRBJ1-3, with D possibly being TRBD1 (5 bases). Trimming took 7 bases from V and 2 from J, leaving 12 bases between them. CDR1 is MDHEN, CDR2 SYDVKM, per germline. The length of the CDR3 is 14 residues. In DNA, the CDR3 is TGTGCCAGCAATGCCGGGGGGGCTGGAAACACCATATATTTT. Translated, it gives CASNAGGAGNTIYF.

This chain uses TRBV7-8 with TRBJ2-2; 8 bases line up with TRBD2. This CDR3 has 17 amino acids. CDR1 is SGHVS, CDR2 FQNEAQ, per germline. The trim removed 0 bases at V and 7 bases at J, leaving 10 bases unmatched. The CDR3 protein is CASSLAFDPAGGGELFF. The CDR3 DNA reads TGTGCCAGCAGCTTAGCGTTCGACCCCGCGGGAGGCGGGGAGCTGTTTTTT.

This chain connects TRBV5-6 to TRBJ2-7, with D possibly TRBD1 on 5 matching bases. The germline CDR1 and CDR2 sequences are SGHDT and YYEEEE. This CDR3 spans 15 amino acids. The V and J ends lost 4 bases and 0 bases respectively, with 14 bases between them. CDR3 bases: TGTGCCAGCAGCCCAAAGCGACAGTTCTCCTACGAGCAGTACTTC. Residues: CASSPKRQFSYEQYF.

The CDR3 nucleotides are TGTGCCAGCAGCCACGGACTAGCGGGAGGAGGTGAGCAGTTCTTC. Amino acids: CASSHGLAGGGEQFF. The genes are TRBV4-2 and TRBJ2-1; 14 bases agree with TRBD2. The CDR3 runs to 15 residues. Losses at the gene ends were 3 bases for V and 9 bases for J; bases not matched to a gene: 4. Germline CDR1 and CDR2: LGHNA and YNFKEQ.

The chain carries TRBV24-1 and TRBJ2-3; TRBD2 matches 8 bases. J lost 3 bases, V lost 4 bases, and 8 bases had no gene match. CDR1 is KGHDR and CDR2 is SFDVKD in the germline V gene. The CDR3 is 16 amino acids. This CDR3 reads CATSDEAGEMTDTQYF. The CDR3 coding sequence is TGTGCCACCAGTGACGAAGCGGGAGAGATGACAGATACGCAGTATTTT.

This sequence joins TRBV12-5 and TRBJ2-1, with a possible D match to TRBD1 (5 bases). V lost 8 bases, J lost 3 bases, and 14 bases lay in between. Germline V gives CDR1 LGHNT, CDR2 FRNRAP. The CDR3 consists of 14 residues. CDR3 sequence: CASRGQSLYNEQFF. The CDR3 DNA reads as TGTGCTAGTCGCGGACAATCGCTCTACAATGAGCAGTTCTTC.

The gene calls are TRBV12-3 or TRBV12-4 and TRBJ2-6; D gene uncertain. V lost 11 bases and J lost 0, with 8 bases in between. This CDR3 contains 13 residues. The CDR3 DNA is TGTGCCGGCCATAACTCTGGGGCCAACGTCCTGACTTTC. Protein product: CAGHNSGANVLTF.

This clone was recorded a few times. V usage is TRBV30 and J usage is TRBJ1-5, with 8 positions matching TRBD1. With 1 base clipped from V and 4 bases from J, the junction kept 15 bases outside the gene matches. CDR1 GTSNPN and CDR2 SVGIG come from the germline V gene (reference sequence). The CDR3 has 18 amino acids. The CDR3 reads CAWSASGRGPGWNQPQHF. The CDR3 DNA follows: TGTGCCTGGAGTGCGTCGGGCAGGGGGCCGGGCTGGAATCAGCCCCAGCATTTT.

This sequence joins TRBV12-3 or TRBV12-4 and TRBJ2-5; D is ambiguous. Trimming took off 3 bases at V and 3 bases at J, with 8 bases between the two ends. The CDR3 contains 13 residues. The CDR3 region is CASSLLSEETQYF. The CDR3 DNA is TGTGCCAGCAGTTTGTTGAGTGAAGAGACCCAGTACTTC.